This T cell receptor beta chain appears in the sequencing data of a study of shared clonotypes between healthy human individuals. This CDR3 is built from 16 residues. Trimming cost V 5 bases and J 4 bases; bases outside gene matches: 9. Germline-derived CDR1 and CDR2 are SEHNR and FQNEAQ (reference sequence). Generated by immunoSEQ multiplex PCR, the TCRdb table keeps only in-frame clones and is missing some. In the table there are about 2.3 million clones, 85% to 95% of which are singletons. Material for sequencing was naive CD4+ T cells from PBMCs. The subset: CD45RA+ positively selected. This clonotype was sampled from a young man in good health. Some clones in this sample may be carry-over from other donors' samples. V usage is TRBV7-9 and J usage is TRBJ1-1, with 11 nucleotides matching TRBD1. The CDR3 sequence: CASSPRTGGRVTEAFF. The CDR3 DNA reads as TGTGCCAGCAGCCCAAGGACAGGGGGCAGGGTCACTGAAGCTTTCTTT.